This T cell receptor (beta chain) was observed in a study of T cell responses to AZD1222 COVID-19 vaccine. Study as a whole: Second doses were pooled across both intervals (about 4 or about 12 weeks). Findings and limits, study-wide: Clonal diversity was possibly underestimated; the donors were predominantly white British and more often female. In the spike-specific TCR repertoire, nearly half reportedly target unmutated variant regions.

Regarding this clone: The antigen is undetermined.

The data were produced by immunoSEQ multiplex PCR, yet TCRdb's version contains in-frame clones alone and is incomplete. The sample yields roughly 120,000 clones, roughly 87% seen once. The CDR3 totals 16 residues. Germline loops: CDR1 MDHEN, CDR2 SYDVKM. With V trimmed by 5 bases and J by 0 bases, 5 bases remained unmatched. The sequence was collected from an adult in good health. Sample: peripheral blood, taken on day 0 of AZD1222 vaccination. The J gene is TRBJ2-7, the V gene TRBV28; 12 bases are shared with TRBD2. Here the CDR3 reads CASSPLAGGLSYEQYF. In nucleotides, the CDR3 is TGTGCCAGCAGTCCACTAGCGGGGGGCCTCTCCTACGAGCAGTACTTC.